The T cell receptor beta chain under discussion was sequenced for a study of T cell responses to AZD1222 COVID-19 vaccine. The repertoire was sequenced with immunoSEQ multiplex PCR; TCRdb's copy has only in-frame clones and lacks some. The data show more than 100,000 clones, around nine tenths seen once. The V segment lost 3 bases and the J segment 6 bases; nucleotides outside the gene matches: 11. The CDR3 is 16 amino acids. Germline CDR1 SGHKS, CDR2 YYEKEE (reference sequence). This rearrangement joins TRBV5-5 to TRBJ1-2, with TRBD1 matching 10 bases. This TCR derives from an adult in good health. Here the sequenced sample was peripheral blood, taken on day 0 of AZD1222 vaccination. The DNA of the CDR3 is TGTGCCAGCAGCTACCTAGGACAGGGGGGTGTGGATGGCTACACCTTC. The encoded protein is CASSYLGQGGVDGYTF.